The T cell receptor beta chain described here comes from a study of T-cell reconstitution after alpha-beta-depleted transplantation in children. Germline V gene sequence: CDR1 DFQATT, CDR2 SNEGSKA (reference sequence). V was cut by 6 bases and J by 3 bases, with 17 bases left in between. The CDR3 length is 15 residues. Unique molecular identifiers tagged the TCRbeta library. TCRdb recomputed calls from the PCR reads with MiXCR, one row per CDR3 protein. The sample consists of 490,000 or so distinct CDR3 sequences, 10% to 13% of them appearing once. The V gene is TRBV20-1, the J gene TRBJ1-4; D is possibly TRBD1 (6 bases). The material sequenced was PBMCs, taken before TCRalphabeta/CD19-depleted stem cell transplant. This TCR was recovered from a child between 2 and 9 years old with inherited bone marrow failure, due to receive a stem cell transplant. The CDR3 sequence: CSAGLGGGANEKLFF. CDR3 nucleotides: TGCAGTGCGGGTCTAGGGGGGGGAGCTAATGAAAAACTGTTTTTT.